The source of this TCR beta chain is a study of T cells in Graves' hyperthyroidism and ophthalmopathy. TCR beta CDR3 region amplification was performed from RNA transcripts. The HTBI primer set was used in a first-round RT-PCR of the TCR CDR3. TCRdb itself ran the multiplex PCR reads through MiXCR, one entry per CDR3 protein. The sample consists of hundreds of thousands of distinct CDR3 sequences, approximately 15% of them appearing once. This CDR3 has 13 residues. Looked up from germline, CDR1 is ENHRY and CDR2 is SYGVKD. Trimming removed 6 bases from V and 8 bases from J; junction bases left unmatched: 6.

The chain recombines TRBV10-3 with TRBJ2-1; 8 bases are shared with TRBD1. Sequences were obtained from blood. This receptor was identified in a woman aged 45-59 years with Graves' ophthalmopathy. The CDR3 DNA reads TGTGCCATCAGGCAGGACAGGGCCGATGAGCAGTTCTTC. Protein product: CAIRQDRADEQFF.